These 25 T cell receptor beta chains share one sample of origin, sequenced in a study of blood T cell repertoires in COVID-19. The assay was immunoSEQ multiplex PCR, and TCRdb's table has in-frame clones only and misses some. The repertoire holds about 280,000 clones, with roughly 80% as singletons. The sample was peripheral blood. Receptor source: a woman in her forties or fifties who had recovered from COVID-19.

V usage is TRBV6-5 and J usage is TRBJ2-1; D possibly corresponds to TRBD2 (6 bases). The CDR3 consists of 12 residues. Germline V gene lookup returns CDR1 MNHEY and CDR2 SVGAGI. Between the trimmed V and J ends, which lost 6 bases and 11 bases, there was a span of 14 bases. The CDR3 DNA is TGTGCCAGCAGAGGACTATCAGGGAAGCAGTTCTTC. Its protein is CASRGLSGKQFF.

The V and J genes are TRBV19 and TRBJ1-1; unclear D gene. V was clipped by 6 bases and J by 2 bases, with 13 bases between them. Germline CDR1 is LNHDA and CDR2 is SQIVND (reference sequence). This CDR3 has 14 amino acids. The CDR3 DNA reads TGTGCCAGTAGCGCCAAGAAGACAAACACTGAAGCTTTCTTT. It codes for CASSAKKTNTEAFF.

The CDR3 sequence is CASSFRLNEQFF. CDR3 coding DNA: TGTGCCAGCAGTTTCAGACTCAATGAGCAGTTCTTC. The J gene is TRBJ2-1, the V gene TRBV28; no clear D. The germline gives CDR1 MDHEN, CDR2 SYDVKM. This CDR3 is 12 amino acids long. V lost 3 bases to trimming and J lost 6 bases, with 6 bases between them.

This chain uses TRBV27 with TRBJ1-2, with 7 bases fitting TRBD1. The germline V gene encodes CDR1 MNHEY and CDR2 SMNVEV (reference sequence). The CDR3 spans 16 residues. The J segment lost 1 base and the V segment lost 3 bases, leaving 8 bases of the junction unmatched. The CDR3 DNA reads TGTGCCAGCAGTTTCCTTTACAGGGGACGTAACTATGGCTACACCTTC. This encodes CASSFLYRGRNYGYTF.

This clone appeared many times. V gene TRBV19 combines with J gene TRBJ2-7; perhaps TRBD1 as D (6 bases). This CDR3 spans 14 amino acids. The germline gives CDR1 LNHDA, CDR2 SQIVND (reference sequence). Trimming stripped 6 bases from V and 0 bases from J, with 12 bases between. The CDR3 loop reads CASSPGTISYEQYF. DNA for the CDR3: TGTGCCAGTAGCCCCGGGACAATCTCCTACGAGCAGTACTTC.

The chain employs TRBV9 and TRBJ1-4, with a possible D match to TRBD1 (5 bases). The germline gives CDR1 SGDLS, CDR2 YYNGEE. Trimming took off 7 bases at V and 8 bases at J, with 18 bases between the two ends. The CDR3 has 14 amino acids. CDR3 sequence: CASGSSGVREKLFF. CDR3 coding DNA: TGTGCCAGCGGAAGTTCGGGGGTTCGCGAAAAACTGTTTTTT.

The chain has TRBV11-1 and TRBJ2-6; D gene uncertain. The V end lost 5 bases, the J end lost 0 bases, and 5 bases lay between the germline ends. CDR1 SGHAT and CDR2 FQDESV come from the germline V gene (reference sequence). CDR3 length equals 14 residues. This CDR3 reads CASSPGSGANVLTF. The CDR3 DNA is TGTGCCAGCAGCCCAGGCTCTGGGGCCAACGTCCTGACTTTC.

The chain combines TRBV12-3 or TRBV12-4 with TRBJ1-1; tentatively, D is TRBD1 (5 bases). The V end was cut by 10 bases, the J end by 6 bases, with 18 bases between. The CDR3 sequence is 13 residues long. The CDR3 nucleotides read TGTGCCACAGGAGGGCAGGGTGATCCTGAAGCTTTCTTT. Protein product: CATGGQGDPEAFF.

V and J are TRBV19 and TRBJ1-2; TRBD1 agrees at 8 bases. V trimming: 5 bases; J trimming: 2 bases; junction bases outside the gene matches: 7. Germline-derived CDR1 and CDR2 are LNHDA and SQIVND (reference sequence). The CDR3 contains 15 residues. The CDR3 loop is CASSSRDRKNYGYTF. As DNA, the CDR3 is TGTGCCAGTAGTTCTCGGGACAGGAAGAACTATGGCTACACCTTC.

This chain's CDR3 is CASSHPDLGSYEQYF. The CDR3 nucleotides are TGTGCCAGCAGCCACCCCGATCTCGGGAGCTACGAGCAGTACTTC. The chain has TRBV4-2 and TRBJ2-7, with D possibly TRBD2 on 6 matching bases. With 3 bases removed from V and 3 bases from J, the gap between germline ends came to 15 bases. There are 15 residues in the CDR3. Germline loops: CDR1 LGHNA, CDR2 YNFKEQ.

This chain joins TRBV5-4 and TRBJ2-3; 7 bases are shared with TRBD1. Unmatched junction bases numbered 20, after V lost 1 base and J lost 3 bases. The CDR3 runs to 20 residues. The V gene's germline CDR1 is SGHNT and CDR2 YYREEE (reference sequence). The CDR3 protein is CASSLWGQTLEPLVTDTQYF. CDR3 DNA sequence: TGTGCCAGCAGCTTGTGGGGACAGACGCTCGAACCCCTAGTGACAGATACGCAGTATTTT.

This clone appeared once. CDR3 bases: TGTGCCAGCAGTTACCCCAGTAACAATGAGCAGTTCTTC. Translation gives CASSYPSNNEQFF. The V call is TRBV6-6, the J call TRBJ2-1; D gene ambiguous. CDR1 is MNHNY, CDR2 SVGAGI, per germline (reference sequence). This CDR3 has 13 residues. V lost 2 bases and J lost 5, with 7 bases in between.

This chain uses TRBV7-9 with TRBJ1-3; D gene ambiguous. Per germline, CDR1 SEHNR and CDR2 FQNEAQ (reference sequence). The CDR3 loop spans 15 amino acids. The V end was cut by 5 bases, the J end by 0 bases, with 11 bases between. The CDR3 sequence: CASSPVGSSGNTIYF. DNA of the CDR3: TGTGCCAGCAGCCCTGTGGGGAGCTCTGGAAACACCATATATTTT.

This CDR3 reads CASSLDAGRQETQYF. In DNA form, the CDR3 reads TGCGCCAGCAGCTTGGACGCGGGGCGTCAAGAGACCCAGTACTTC. This sequence joins TRBV5-1 and TRBJ2-5; tentatively, D is TRBD2 (6 bases). The CDR3 extends over 15 amino acids. CDR1 SGHRS and CDR2 YFSETQ come from the germline V gene. Deletions cut 0 bases from V and 2 bases from J, with 11 bases between.

The CDR3 loop is CAWSLYSNQPQHF. Written as DNA, the CDR3 is TGTGCCTGGTCCCTTTATAGCAATCAGCCCCAGCATTTT. The chain employs TRBV30 and TRBJ1-5, with D unclear. The germline CDR1 and CDR2 sequences are GTSNPN and SVGIG (reference sequence). V lost 5 bases and J lost 0, with 8 bases in between. The CDR3 loop spans 13 amino acids.

CDR3 DNA: TGCGCCAGCAGTCAATCGGATCAGGGTCAACCCCTCCACTTT. Protein: CASSQSDQGQPLHF. The chain couples TRBV23-1 to TRBJ1-6, with D tentatively TRBD1 (5 bases). TRBV23-1 is an open reading frame whose function is uncertain. This CDR3 has 14 amino acids. The ends were cut back, 0 bases at V and 12 bases at J, with 12 bases in the middle.

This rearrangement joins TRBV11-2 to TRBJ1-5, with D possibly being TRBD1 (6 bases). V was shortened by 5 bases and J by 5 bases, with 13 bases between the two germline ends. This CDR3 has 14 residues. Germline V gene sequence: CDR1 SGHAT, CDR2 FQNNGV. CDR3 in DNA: TGTGCCAGCAGCAAACAGGGATGGGATCAGCCCCAGCATTTT. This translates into CASSKQGWDQPQHF.

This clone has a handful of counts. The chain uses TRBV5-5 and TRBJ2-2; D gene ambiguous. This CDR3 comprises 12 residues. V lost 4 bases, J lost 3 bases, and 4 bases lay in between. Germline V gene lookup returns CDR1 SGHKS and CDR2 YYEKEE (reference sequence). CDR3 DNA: TGTGCCAGCAGCCGGTACACCGGGGAGCTGTTTTTT. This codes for CASSRYTGELFF.

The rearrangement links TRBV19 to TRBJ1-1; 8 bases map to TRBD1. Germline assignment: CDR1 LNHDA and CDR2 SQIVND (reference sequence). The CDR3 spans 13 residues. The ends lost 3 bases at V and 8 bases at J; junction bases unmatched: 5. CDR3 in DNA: TGTGCCAGTAGTATGACAGGGGTGAGGGAAGCTTTCTTT. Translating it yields CASSMTGVREAFF.

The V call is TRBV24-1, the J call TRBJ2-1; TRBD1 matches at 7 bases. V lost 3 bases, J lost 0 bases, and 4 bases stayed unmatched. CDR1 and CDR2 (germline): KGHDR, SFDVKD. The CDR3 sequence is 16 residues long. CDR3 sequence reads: CATSDPDRDSYNEQFF. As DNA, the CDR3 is TGTGCCACCAGTGATCCCGACAGGGACTCCTACAATGAGCAGTTCTTC.

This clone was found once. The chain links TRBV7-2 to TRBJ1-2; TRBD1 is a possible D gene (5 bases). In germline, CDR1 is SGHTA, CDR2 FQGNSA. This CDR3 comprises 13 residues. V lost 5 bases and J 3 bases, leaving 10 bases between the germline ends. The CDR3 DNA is TGTGCCAGCAGCCCTCGACAGTACTATGGCTACACCTTC. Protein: CASSPRQYYGYTF.

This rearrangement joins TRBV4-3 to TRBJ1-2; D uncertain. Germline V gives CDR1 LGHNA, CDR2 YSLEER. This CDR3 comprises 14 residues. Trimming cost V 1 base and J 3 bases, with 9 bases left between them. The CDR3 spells CASSQAQIDYGYTF. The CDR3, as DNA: TGCGCCAGCAGCCAAGCACAGATCGACTATGGCTACACCTTC.

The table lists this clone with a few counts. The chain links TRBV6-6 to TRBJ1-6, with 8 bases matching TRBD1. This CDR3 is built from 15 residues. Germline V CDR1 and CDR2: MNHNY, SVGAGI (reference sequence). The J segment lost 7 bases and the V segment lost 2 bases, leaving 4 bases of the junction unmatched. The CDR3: CASSYGQGQNSPLHF. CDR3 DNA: TGTGCCAGCAGTTACGGACAGGGACAGAATTCACCCCTCCACTTT.

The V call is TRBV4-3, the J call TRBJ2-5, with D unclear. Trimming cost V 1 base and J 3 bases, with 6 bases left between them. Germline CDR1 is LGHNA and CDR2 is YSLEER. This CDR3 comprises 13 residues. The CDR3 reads CASSQVDKETQYF. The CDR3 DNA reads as TGCGCCAGCAGCCAAGTAGATAAAGAGACCCAGTACTTC.

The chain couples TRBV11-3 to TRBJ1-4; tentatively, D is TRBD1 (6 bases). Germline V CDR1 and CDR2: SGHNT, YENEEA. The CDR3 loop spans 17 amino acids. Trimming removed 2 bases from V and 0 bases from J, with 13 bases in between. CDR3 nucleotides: TGTGCCAGCAGCTTAACGGGACATATTGCAACTAATGAAAAACTGTTTTTT. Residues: CASSLTGHIATNEKLFF.